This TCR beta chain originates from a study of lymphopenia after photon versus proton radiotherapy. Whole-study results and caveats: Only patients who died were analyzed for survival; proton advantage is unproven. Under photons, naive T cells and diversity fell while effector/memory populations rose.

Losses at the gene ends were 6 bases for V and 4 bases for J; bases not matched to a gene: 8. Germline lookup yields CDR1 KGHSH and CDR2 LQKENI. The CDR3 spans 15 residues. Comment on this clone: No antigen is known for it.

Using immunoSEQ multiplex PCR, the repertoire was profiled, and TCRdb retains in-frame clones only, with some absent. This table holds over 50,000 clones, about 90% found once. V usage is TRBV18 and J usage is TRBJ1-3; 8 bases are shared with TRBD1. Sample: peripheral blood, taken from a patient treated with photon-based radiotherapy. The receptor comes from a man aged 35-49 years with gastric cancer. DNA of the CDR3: TGTGCCAGCTCGAACTCCAGGGGGCGCGGAAACACCATATATTTT. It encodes CASSNSRGRGNTIYF.